This TCR beta chain was recovered during a study of T cell responses to AZD1222 COVID-19 vaccine. In the study overall: Recipients boosted at about 4 weeks or about 12 weeks are pooled. The study, taken as a whole, reports: The donor cohort was predominantly white British with a female majority, and clonal diversity may have been underestimated. Following two doses of AZD1222, Spike-specific TCR breadth and depth rose.

Germline V gene lookup returns CDR1 SGHRS and CDR2 YFSETQ. The trim removed 2 bases at V and 4 bases at J, leaving 5 bases unmatched. The CDR3 runs 15 residues. Assay used: immunoSEQ multiplex PCR; TCRdb lists only in-frame clones, some missing. The repertoire holds under 110,000 clones, with over 75% as singletons. This clone has ten or more counts. Antigen: not known. This chain joins TRBV5-1 and TRBJ2-5; 10 bases fit TRBD1. This receptor was obtained from an adult in good health. Sequences were derived from peripheral blood, sampled on day 0 of AZD1222 vaccination. This CDR3 reads CASSFLGQGGETQYF. The CDR3 DNA follows: TGCGCCAGCAGCTTTTTAGGACAGGGGGGAGAGACCCAGTACTTC.